These 8 T cell receptor beta chains originate from one sample sequenced in a study of cytomegalovirus exposure and HLA in healthy donors. Primers: 60 Vbeta forward and 13 Jbeta reverse. The protocol was immunoSEQ multiplex PCR, while the TCRdb copy is restricted to in-frame clones and leaves out a portion. The table has around 100,000 clones, roughly 85% seen once. Sequencing used PBMCs. The receptors were gathered from a woman aged 40 to 50 in good health and CMV-seronegative.

V usage is TRBV18 and J usage is TRBJ2-7; 8 bases line up with TRBD1. The CDR3 spans 14 residues. Trimming removed 3 bases from V and 4 bases from J; junction bases left unmatched: 5. Germline values: CDR1 KGHSH, CDR2 LQKENI. The CDR3, as DNA: TGTGCCAGCTCACCTGCGACAGGGGAATACGAGCAGTACTTC. It specifies CASSPATGEYEQYF.

The rearrangement joins TRBV16 to TRBJ2-7; a possible D gene is TRBD2 (5 bases). The CDR3 totals 14 residues. CDR1 KGHSY and CDR2 FQNENV come from the germline V gene. Trimming pared 3 bases from V and 2 bases from J, leaving 11 bases between. DNA for the CDR3: TGTGCCAGCAGCCAGTCCACCGGGACCTACGAGCAGTACTTC. It yields the protein CASSQSTGTYEQYF.

The J gene is TRBJ2-1, the V gene TRBV29-1, with 11 bases fitting TRBD2. CDR1 SQVTM and CDR2 ANQGSEA come from the germline V gene. J gave up 7 bases and V 2 bases, and 13 bases lay outside the gene matches. The CDR3 has 17 amino acids. The CDR3 DNA is TGCAGCGTTGAAAGACTAGCGGGGACCCTAAGGAAGAATGAGCAGTTCTTC. Protein: CSVERLAGTLRKNEQFF.

The rearrangement uses TRBV5-4 and TRBJ2-2; D is perhaps TRBD2 (6 bases). Per germline, CDR1 SGHNT and CDR2 YYREEE (reference sequence). With 1 base removed from V and 5 bases from J, the gap between germline ends came to 12 bases. This CDR3 is built from 15 residues. The CDR3, as DNA: TGTGCCAGCAGCTTGCAGACTAGTGGAACCGGGGAGCTGTTTTTT. Protein sequence: CASSLQTSGTGELFF.

A few counts support this clone. CDR3 in DNA: TGTGCCAGCAGGATAAACATCTATCAGCCCCAGCATTTT. Amino acids: CASRINIYQPQHF. The chain couples TRBV28 to TRBJ1-5; D remains ambiguous. The germline CDR1 and CDR2 sequences are MDHEN and SYDVKM. The CDR3 loop spans 13 amino acids. Between the trimmed V and J ends, which lost 6 bases and 5 bases, there was a span of 11 bases.

The chain employs TRBV7-9 and TRBJ2-6, with TRBD1 matching over 8 bases. This CDR3 is 16 amino acids long. The germline gives CDR1 SEHNR, CDR2 FQNEAQ (reference sequence). The V segment lost 4 bases and the J segment 2 bases; nucleotides outside the gene matches: 4. CDR3 region: CASSYDRGAGANVLTF. The CDR3 DNA reads TGTGCCAGCAGCTATGACAGGGGAGCTGGGGCCAACGTCCTGACTTTC.

This rearrangement joins TRBV6-6 to TRBJ2-3; D gene ambiguous. Germline lookup yields CDR1 MNHNY and CDR2 SVGAGI (reference sequence). The V end lost 8 bases, the J end lost 1 base, and 13 bases lay between the germline ends. The CDR3 sequence is 14 residues long. The CDR3 DNA reads as TGTGCCAGCGGAGCGAGGTGGGGCACAGATACGCAGTATTTT. It specifies CASGARWGTDTQYF.

The CDR3: CASKSGANQPQHF. The CDR3 DNA is TGCGCCAGCAAATCAGGGGCCAATCAGCCCCAGCATTTT. J is TRBJ1-5 and V is TRBV10-2; perhaps TRBD1 as D (6 bases). V was cut by 7 bases and J by 3 bases, with 10 bases left in between. CDR3 length: 13 amino acids. In germline, CDR1 is WSHSY, CDR2 SAAADI.